These T cell receptor beta chains were read from a single sample in a study of blood T cell repertoires in COVID-19. TCRdb's copy holds only in-frame clones and misses some; the assay was immunoSEQ multiplex PCR. The sample lists about 220,000 clones, 65% to 85% occurring once. The specimen was peripheral blood. Every receptor here comes from a woman aged 55 to 70 with acute or convalescent COVID-19. The conserved cysteine and the conserved F or W are not part of the CDR3 here. The D gene is left open where the match is weak.

CDR3 protein	CDR3 length	V gene	D gene
ASSQDIRQGRVGGYT	15	TRBV4-3	TRBD1
AWKRSGQAL	9	TRBV30	TRBD1
ASSLVLSGGYEQY	13	TRBV27	TRBD2
ASSPTGGSGNTIY	13	TRBV6-6	TRBD1
ASSLEGLGLAGREQF	15	TRBV11-2	TRBD2
ASSLEGTGGKANEKLF	16	TRBV5-1	TRBD1
ASSYSASGLVYEQY	14	TRBV6-5	TRBD2
ASSTPTGNYGYT	12	TRBV6-5	TRBD1
ASSYRAAASGGAGQF	15	TRBV4-1	TRBD2
ASRPLGEEVNTEAF	14	TRBV28	.
ASSGQGNYGYT	11	TRBV19	TRBD1
ASSYSTSWFGTGLNQPQH	18	TRBV6-2/TRBV6-3	TRBD1
ASSFKGAADTQY	12	TRBV5-4	.
ASSQRGGANNSPLH	14	TRBV7-3	.
ASTTRYGRGDQPQH	14	TRBV11-3	.
ASSRRAGFNQPQH	13	TRBV7-8	.
ASSPGTFGYT	10	TRBV5-5	.
AISESWGGSAEAF	13	TRBV10-3	.
ASSQDPLQGSRFYNEKLF	18	TRBV4-3	.
ACGPSGEYEQY	11	TRBV30	TRBD2
ASSYTREGPGEKLF	14	TRBV6-5	.
ASSSKTESYEQY	12	TRBV5-1	.
ASSLASGSSGANVLT	15	TRBV7-9	.
ASSRYDSSGGAPTDTQY	17	TRBV6-6	TRBD2
ASSEAGVNEKLF	12	TRBV5-4	.
ATSDTGVRGYT	11	TRBV24-1	TRBD1
ASSLAAGAFGYEQY	14	TRBV7-2	.
ASSQDLGGGEF	11	TRBV3-1/TRBV3-2	.